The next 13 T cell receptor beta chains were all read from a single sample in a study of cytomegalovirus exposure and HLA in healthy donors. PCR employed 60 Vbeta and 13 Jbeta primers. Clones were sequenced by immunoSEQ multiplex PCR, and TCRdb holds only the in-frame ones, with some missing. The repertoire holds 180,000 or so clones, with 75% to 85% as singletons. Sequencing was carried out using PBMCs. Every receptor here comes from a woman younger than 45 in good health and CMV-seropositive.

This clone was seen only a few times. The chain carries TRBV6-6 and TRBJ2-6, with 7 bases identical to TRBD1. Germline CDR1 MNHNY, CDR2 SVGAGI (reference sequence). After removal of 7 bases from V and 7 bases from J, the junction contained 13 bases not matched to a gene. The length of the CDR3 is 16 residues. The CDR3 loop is CASTYNRGGIANVLTF. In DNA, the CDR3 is TGTGCCAGCACCTATAACAGGGGTGGGATAGCCAACGTCCTGACTTTC.

The CDR3 loop reads CASRSQGGNTIYF. As DNA, the CDR3 is TGTGCCAGCAGATCCCAGGGGGGAAACACCATATATTTT. This chain uses TRBV28 with TRBJ1-3; maybe TRBD1 (6 bases). CDR3 length: 13 amino acids. V lost 6 bases, J lost 4 bases, and 10 bases lay in between. CDR1 MDHEN and CDR2 SYDVKM come from the germline V gene.

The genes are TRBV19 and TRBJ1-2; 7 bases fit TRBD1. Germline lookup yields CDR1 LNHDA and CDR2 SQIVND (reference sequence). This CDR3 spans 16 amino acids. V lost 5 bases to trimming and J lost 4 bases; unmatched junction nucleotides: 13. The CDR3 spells CASSPGGGGVAYGYTF. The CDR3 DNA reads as TGTGCCAGTAGTCCAGGCGGAGGGGGCGTCGCCTATGGCTACACCTTC. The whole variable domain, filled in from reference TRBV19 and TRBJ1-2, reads DGGITQSPKYLFRKEGQNVTLSCEQNLNHDAMYWYRQDPGQGLRLIYYSQIVNDFQKGDIAEGYSVSREKKESFPLTVTSAQKNPTAFYLCASSPGGGGVAYGYTFGSGTRLTVV.

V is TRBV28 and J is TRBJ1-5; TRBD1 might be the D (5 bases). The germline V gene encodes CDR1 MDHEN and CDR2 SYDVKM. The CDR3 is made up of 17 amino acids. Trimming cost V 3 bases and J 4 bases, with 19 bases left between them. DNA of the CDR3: TGTGCCAGCAGTTTTTCAGGGTCGGGAGGGAAAAATCAGCCCCAGCATTTT. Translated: CASSFSGSGGKNQPQHF. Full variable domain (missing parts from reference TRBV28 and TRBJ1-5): DVKVTQSSRYLVKRTGEKVFLECVQDMDHENMFWYRQDPGLGLRLIYFSYDVKMKEKGDIPEGYSVSREKKERFSLILESASTNQTSMYLCASSFSGSGGKNQPQHFGDGTRLSIL.

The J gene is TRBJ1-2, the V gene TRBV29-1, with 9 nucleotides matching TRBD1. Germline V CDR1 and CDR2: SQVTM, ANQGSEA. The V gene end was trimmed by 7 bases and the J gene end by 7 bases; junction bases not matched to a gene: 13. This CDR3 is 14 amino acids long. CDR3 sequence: CSADKEQGAGGYTF. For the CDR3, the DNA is TGCAGCGCTGACAAAGAACAGGGGGCGGGTGGCTACACCTTC.

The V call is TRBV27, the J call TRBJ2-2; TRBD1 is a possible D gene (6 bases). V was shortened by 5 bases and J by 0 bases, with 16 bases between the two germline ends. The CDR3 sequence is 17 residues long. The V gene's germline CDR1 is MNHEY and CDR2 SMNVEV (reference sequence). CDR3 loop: CASSIRYRAANTGELFF. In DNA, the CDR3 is TGTGCCAGCAGTATCCGGTACAGGGCTGCGAACACCGGGGAGCTGTTTTTT.

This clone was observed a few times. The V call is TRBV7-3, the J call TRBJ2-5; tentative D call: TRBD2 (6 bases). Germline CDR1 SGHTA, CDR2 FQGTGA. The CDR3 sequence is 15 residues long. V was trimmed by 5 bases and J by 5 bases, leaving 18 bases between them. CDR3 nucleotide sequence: TGTGCCAGCAGCCCCGGGACTCAGGAGGGGGAGACCCAGTACTTC. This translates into CASSPGTQEGETQYF.

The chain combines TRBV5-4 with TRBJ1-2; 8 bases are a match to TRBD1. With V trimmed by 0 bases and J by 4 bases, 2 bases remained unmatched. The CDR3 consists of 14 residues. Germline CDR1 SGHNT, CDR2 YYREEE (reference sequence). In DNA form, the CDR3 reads TGTGCCAGCAGCTTGGCGGGACAGGCCTATGGCTACACCTTC. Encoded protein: CASSLAGQAYGYTF. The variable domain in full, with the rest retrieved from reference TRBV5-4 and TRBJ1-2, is ETGVTQSPTHLIKTRGQQVTLRCSSQSGHNTVSWYQQALGQGPQFIFQYYREEENGRGNFPPRFSGLQFPNYSSELNVNALELDDSALYLCASSLAGQAYGYTFGSGTRLTVV.

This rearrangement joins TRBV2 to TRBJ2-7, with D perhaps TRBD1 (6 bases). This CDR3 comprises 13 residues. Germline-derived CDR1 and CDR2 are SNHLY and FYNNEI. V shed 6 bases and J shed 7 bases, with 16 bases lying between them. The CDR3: CASRRRGSGEQYF. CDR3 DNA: TGTGCCAGCAGACGCAGGGGAAGTGGAGAGCAGTACTTC. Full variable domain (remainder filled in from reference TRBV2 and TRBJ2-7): EPEVTQTPSHQVTQMGQEVILRCVPISNHLYFYWYRQILGQKVEFLVSFYNNEISEKSEIFDDQFSVERPDGSNFTLKIRSTKLEDSAMYFCASRRRGSGEQYFGPGTRLTVT.

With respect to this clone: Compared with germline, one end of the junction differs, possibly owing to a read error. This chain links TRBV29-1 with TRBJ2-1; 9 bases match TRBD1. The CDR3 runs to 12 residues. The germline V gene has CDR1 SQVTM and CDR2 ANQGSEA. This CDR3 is CSVEDPDRGEIF. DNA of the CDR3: TGCAGCGTTGAAGATCCGGACAGGGGTGAAATCTTC.

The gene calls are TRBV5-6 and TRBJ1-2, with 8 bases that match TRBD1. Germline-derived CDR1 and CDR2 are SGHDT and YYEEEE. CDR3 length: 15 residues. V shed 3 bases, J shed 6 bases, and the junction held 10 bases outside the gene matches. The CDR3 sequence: CASSSRQGWRNGYTF. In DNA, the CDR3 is TGTGCCAGCAGCTCCAGACAGGGGTGGCGAAATGGCTACACCTTC.

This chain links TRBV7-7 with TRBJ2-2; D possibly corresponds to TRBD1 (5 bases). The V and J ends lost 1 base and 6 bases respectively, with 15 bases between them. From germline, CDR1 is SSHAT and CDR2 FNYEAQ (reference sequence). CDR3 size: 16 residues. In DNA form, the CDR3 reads TGTGCCAGCAGCTTAGGTGTACAGGCTGAGTCCGGGGAGCTGTTTTTT. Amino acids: CASSLGVQAESGELFF.

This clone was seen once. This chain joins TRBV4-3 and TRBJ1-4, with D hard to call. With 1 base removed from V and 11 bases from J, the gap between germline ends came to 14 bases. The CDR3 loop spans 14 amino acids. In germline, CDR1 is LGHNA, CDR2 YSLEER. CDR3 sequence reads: CASSQGSEYRKLFF. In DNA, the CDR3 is TGCGCCAGCAGCCAAGGTTCTGAGTATCGCAAACTGTTTTTT.